This T cell receptor (beta chain) was retrieved from a study of cytomegalovirus exposure and HLA in healthy donors. About the research overall: The approximately 110 validation repertoires used a platform that matched the one used for the approximately 700 first-cohort repertoires, as a later analysis reported. Study results and limitations: The study listed 150 to 200 cytomegalovirus-associated TCR beta chains. Within the 90 to 150 validation repertoires, first-cohort TCR clusters tended to co-occur, according to a later analysis.

Remarks on this clone: Its target is not known.

The germline V gene has CDR1 WNHNN and CDR2 SYGVQD (reference sequence). This CDR3 region has 13 residues. Trimming removed 2 bases from V and 6 bases from J, with 7 bases in between. Method: immunoSEQ multiplex PCR; TCRdb's copy keeps in-frame clones and lacks some. The table shows around 160,000 clones, with around 90% occurring only once. The donors were members of the validation cohort comprising 100 to 150 subjects, separate from the roughly 690-subject first cohort. The chain joins TRBV10-1 to TRBJ2-2; a weak D match, TRBD2 (6 bases). This clonotype originated in a woman aged 18-35 years in good health and CMV-seropositive. Input material: PBMCs. The chain's CDR3 is CASSEREAGELFF. CDR3 sequence (DNA): TGCGCCAGCAGTGAGAGGGAGGCCGGGGAGCTGTTTTTT.